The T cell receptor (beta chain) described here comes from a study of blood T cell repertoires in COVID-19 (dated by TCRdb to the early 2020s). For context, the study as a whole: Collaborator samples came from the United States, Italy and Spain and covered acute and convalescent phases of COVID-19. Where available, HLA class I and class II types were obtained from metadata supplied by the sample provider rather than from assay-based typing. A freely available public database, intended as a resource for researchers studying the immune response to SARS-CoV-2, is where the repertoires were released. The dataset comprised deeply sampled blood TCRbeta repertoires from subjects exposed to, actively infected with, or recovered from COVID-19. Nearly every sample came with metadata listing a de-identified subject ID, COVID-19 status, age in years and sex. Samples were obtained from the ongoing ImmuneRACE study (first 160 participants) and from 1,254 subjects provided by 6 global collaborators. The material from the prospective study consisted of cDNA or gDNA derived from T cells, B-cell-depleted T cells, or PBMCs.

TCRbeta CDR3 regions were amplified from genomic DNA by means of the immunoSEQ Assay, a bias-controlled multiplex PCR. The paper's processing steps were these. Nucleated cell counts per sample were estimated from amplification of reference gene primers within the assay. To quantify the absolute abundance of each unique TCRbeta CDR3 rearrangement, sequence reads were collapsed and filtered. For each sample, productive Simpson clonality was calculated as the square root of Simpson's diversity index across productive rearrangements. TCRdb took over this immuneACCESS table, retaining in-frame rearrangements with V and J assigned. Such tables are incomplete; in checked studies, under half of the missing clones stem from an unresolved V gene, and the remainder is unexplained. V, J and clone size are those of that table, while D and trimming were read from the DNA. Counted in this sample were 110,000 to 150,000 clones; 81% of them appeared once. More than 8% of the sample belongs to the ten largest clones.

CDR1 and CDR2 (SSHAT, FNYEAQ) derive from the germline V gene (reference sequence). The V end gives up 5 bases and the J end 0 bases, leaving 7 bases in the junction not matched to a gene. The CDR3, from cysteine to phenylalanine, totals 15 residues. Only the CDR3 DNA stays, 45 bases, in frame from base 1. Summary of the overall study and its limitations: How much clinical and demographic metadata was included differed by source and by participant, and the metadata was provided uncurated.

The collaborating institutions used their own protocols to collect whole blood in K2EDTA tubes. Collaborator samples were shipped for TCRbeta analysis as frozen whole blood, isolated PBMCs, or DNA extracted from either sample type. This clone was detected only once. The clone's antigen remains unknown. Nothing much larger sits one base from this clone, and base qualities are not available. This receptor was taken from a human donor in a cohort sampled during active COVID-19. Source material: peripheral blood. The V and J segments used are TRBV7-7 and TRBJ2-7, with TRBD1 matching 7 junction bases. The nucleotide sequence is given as TGTGCCAGCAGCCTCCGGGACAGTAGCTCCTACGAGCAGTACTTC. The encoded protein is CASSLRDSSSYEQYF.